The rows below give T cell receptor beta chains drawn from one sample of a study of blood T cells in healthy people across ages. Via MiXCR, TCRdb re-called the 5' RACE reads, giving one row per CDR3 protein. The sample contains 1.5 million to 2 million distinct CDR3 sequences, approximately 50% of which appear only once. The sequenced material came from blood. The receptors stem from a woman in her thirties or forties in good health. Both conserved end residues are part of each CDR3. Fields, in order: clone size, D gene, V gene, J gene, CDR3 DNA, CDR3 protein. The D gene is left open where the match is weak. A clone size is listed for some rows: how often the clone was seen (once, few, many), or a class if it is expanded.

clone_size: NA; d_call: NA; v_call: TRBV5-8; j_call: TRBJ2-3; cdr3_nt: TGTGCCAGCAGCTTGGGGAGTCTAGCCACCACAGATACGCAGTATTTT; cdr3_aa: CASSLGSLATTDTQYF
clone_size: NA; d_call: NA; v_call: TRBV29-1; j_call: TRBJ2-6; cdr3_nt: TGCAGCGTTGAGGGCTATTCCTCTGGGGCCAACGTCCTGACTTTC; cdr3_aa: CSVEGYSSGANVLTF
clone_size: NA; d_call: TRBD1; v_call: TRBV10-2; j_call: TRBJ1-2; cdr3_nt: TGCGCCAGCAGTACCGACAGGGGACTGGACTACACCTTC; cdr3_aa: CASSTDRGLDYTF
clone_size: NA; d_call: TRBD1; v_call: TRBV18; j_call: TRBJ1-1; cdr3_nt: TGTGCCAGCTCAAAACAGGGGGGAAGCACTGAAGCTTTCTTT; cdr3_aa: CASSKQGGSTEAFF
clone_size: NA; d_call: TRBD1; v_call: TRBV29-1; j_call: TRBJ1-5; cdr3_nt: TGCAGCGTCGTGGGACAGCTCAATCAGCCCCAGCATTTT; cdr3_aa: CSVVGQLNQPQHF
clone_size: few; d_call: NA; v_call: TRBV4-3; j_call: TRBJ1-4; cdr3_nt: TGCGCCAGCAGCCAAGATTTCAATGAAAAACTGTTTTTT; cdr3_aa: CASSQDFNEKLFF
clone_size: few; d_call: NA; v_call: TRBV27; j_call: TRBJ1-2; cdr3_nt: TGTGCCAGCAGTTTATACGCCCTAGACAGTAAGGGAGACTATGGCTACACCTTC; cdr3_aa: CASSLYALDSKGDYGYTF
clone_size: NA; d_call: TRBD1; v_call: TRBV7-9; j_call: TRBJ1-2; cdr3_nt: TGTGCCAGCAGCAATCCGACAGGGGACTCGAAATGCTACACCTTC; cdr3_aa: CASSNPTGDSKCYTF
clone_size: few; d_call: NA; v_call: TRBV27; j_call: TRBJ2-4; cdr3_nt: TGTGCCAGCAGTTTAAATACAAGACTAGCCAAAAACATTCAGTACTTC; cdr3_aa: CASSLNTRLAKNIQYF
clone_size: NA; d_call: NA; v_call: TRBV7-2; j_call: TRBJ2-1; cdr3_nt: TGTGCCAGCAGCCAGACAGTTCTCAATGAGCAGTTCTTC; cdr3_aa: CASSQTVLNEQFF
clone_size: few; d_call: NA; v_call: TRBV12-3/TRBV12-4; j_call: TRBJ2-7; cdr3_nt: TGTGCTGGATGGTCTCGATTCCACTCCTACGAGCAGTACTTC; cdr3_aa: CAGWSRFHSYEQYF
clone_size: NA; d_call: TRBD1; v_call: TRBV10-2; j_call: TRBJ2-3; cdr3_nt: TGCGCCAGCAGTGTCGGGACAGGCCTACGATCAACAGATACGCAGTATTTT; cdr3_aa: CASSVGTGLRSTDTQYF
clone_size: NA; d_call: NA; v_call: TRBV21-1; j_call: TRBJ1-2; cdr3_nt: TGTGCCAGCAGCAAGTCCCCCAGGGGAAGATTTAACTATGGCTACACCTTC; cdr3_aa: CASSKSPRGRFNYGYTF
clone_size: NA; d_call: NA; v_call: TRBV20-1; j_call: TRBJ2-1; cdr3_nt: TGCAGTGCCCGCCCTGCAAATGTGCAGTTCTTC; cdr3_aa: CSARPANVQFF
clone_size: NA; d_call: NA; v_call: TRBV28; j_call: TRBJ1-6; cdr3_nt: TGTGCCAGCAGTTTCGGGGTGGATTCACCCCTCCACTTT; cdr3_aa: CASSFGVDSPLHF
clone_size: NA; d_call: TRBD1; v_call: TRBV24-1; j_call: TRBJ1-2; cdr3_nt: TGTGCCACCAGTGATCCGGGACAGGGAGAGTATGGCTACACCTTC; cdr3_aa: CATSDPGQGEYGYTF
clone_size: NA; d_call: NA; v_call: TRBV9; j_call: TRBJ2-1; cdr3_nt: TGTGCCAGCAGCGTAGAAAGAGCGGGCCTCCGGGATGAGCAGTTCTTC; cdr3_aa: CASSVERAGLRDEQFF
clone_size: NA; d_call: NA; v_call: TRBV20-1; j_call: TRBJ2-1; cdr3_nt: TGCAGTGCGCGAGAGAGTTGGGGGGAGGGGGAAGCATCCAACAATGAGCAGTTCTTC; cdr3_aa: CSARESWGEGEASNNEQFF
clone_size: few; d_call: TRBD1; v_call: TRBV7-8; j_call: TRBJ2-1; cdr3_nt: TGTGCCAGCAGCATATTACCGGGACAGGGCTCCTACAATGAGCAGTTCTTC; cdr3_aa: CASSILPGQGSYNEQFF
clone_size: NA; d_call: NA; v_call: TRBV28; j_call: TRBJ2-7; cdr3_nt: TGTGCCAGCAGGGTTATTCAATACGAGCAGTACTTC; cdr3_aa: CASRVIQYEQYF
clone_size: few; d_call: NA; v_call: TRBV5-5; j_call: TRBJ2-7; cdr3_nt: TGTGCCAGCAAATATGGAGGTGGCGAGCAGTACTTC; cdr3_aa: CASKYGGGEQYF
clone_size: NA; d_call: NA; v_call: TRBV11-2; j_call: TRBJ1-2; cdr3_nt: TGTGCCAGCGGCGACAGGAGCTACACCTTC; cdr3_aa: CASGDRSYTF
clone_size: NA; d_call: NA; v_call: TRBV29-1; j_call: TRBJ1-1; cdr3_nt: TGCAGCGTTGAGGGGAGGTGGAGGAACACTGAAGCTTTCTTT; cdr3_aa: CSVEGRWRNTEAFF
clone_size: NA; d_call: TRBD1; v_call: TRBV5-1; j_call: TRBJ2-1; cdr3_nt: TGTGCCAGCAGCTTAGAACAGGGGGTTAATGAGCAGTTCTTC; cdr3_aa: CASSLEQGVNEQFF
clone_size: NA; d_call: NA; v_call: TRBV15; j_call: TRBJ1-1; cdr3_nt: TGTGCCACCAGCAGAGCCCCAACAATGAACACTGAAGCTTTCTTT; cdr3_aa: CATSRAPTMNTEAFF
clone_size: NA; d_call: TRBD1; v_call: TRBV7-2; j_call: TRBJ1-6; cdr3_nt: TGTGCCAGCAGCGTAACCGGGACAGGGATTTATAATTCACCCCTCCACTTT; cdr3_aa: CASSVTGTGIYNSPLHF
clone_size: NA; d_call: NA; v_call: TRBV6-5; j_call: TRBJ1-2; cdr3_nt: TGTGCCAGCAGTTACTCGACGGAGTTTTACACCTTC; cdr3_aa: CASSYSTEFYTF
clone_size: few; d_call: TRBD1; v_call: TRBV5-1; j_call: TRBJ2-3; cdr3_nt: TGCGCCAGCAGCTTCTCGACAGGGGCCCTCACAGATACGCAGTATTTT; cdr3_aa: CASSFSTGALTDTQYF
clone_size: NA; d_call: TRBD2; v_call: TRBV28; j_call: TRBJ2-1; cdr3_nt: TGTGCCAGCAGTTTATTTAGCGGGGGGGCGAATGAGCAGTTCTTC; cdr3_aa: CASSLFSGGANEQFF
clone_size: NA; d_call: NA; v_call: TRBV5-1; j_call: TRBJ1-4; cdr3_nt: TGCGCCAGCAGCTCTGACAGCGCAACTAATGAAAAACTGTTTTTT; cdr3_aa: CASSSDSATNEKLFF
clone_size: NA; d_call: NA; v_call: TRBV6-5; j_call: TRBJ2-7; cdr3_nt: TGTGCCAGCAGTTACTCGAAGGCAGGGGAGAGGTACGAGCAGTACTTC; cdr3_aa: CASSYSKAGERYEQYF
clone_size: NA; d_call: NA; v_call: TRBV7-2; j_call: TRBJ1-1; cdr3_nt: TGTGCCAGCAGCTTAGGTTCTGGGGAGACTGAAGCTTTCTTT; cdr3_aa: CASSLGSGETEAFF
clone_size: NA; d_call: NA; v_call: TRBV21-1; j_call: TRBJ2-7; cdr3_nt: TGTGCCAGCTTAAGGAGGGGACAGCAAAACCCATCGTACGAGCAGTACTTC; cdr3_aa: CASLRRGQQNPSYEQYF